This T cell receptor (beta chain) is drawn from a study of blood T cell repertoires in COVID-19 (TCRdb year 2020). About the full investigation: Samples from collaborators originated in the United States, Italy and Spain and spanned both the acute and convalescent phases of COVID-19. The material from the prospective study consisted of cDNA or gDNA derived from T cells, B-cell-depleted T cells, or PBMCs. A freely available public database, intended as a resource for researchers studying the immune response to SARS-CoV-2, is where the repertoires were released. The samples were drawn from the first 160 participants of the ongoing ImmuneRACE study and from 1,254 subjects provided by 6 global collaborators. Where available, HLA class I and class II types were taken from metadata supplied by the sample provider and were not determined by assay-based typing. The sample metadata nearly always contained a de-identified subject ID, COVID-19 status, age in years and sex. Subjects who had been exposed to COVID-19, were actively infected with it, or had recovered from it provided the deeply sampled blood TCRbeta repertoires that made up the dataset.

Whole blood was collected in K2EDTA tubes by collaborating institutions according to the institutions' own protocols. Collaborator samples were shipped for TCRbeta analysis as frozen whole blood, isolated PBMCs, or DNA extracted from either sample type. Comments on this clone: This receptor's antigen is unknown. Per-base qualities were not stored, and no clone one base away is much larger. The sample contains more than one DNA sequence encoding this CDR3.

TCRbeta CDR3 regions were amplified from genomic DNA using the immunoSEQ Assay, a bias-controlled multiplex PCR. Per the original workflow: Nucleated cell counts per sample were estimated from amplification of reference gene primers within the assay. To quantify the absolute abundance of each unique TCRbeta CDR3 rearrangement, sequence reads were collapsed and filtered. For each sample, productive Simpson clonality was calculated by taking the square root of Simpson's diversity index across productive rearrangements. The immuneACCESS repertoire file appears here via TCRdb, limited to in-frame rearrangements. These files lack a portion of the clones; in checked studies, under half of the deficit traces to unresolved V genes, and the cause of the others is not known. V and J calls and clone size come straight from that table; D and trimming were deduced from the DNA. The sample has around 150,000 clones on record, about 88% of them singletons. Of the sample, roughly 1% falls within the top ten clones.

What the work shows at the level of the full study, not this receptor alone: How much clinical and demographic metadata was included differed by source and by participant, and the metadata was provided uncurated.

The sequencing sample was made of peripheral blood. The receptor's source is a man in his forties with acute or convalescent COVID-19.

The nucleotides are TGTGCCAGCAGTCGCGGGGAGACCCAGTACTTC. Its product reads: CASSRGETQYF. The chain uses TRBV12-3 or TRBV12-4 and TRBJ2-5; the best D guess is TRBD2, with 5 bases matching. The CDR3, from cysteine to phenylalanine, totals 11 residues. Left in the record is the CDR3 DNA by itself, 33 bases read in frame from the first base. V lost 5 bases and J lost 5 bases; the stretch between them is 6 bases long.